This T cell receptor (beta chain) comes out of a study of blood T cells in healthy people across ages. Overall study findings and caveats: In these data, TCR beta diversity tracked strongly with naive T cell percentage.

Through a sample-barcoded 5' primer and a J-beta primer mix, a second PCR was run for roughly 6 to 11 cycles. MiXCR was run by TCRdb on the 5' RACE reads, yielding one entry per CDR3 protein. The sample has fewer than 1,000,000 distinct CDR3 sequences; about half are singletons. This clonotype was detected a few times. What it recognizes is unknown. V shed 10 bases, J shed 9 bases, and the junction held 10 bases outside the gene matches. The CDR3 totals 13 residues. CDR1 and CDR2 from the germline V gene are KGHDR and SFDVKD. Sequencing input: blood. This sequence was found in an elderly man in good health. The rearrangement links TRBV24-1 to TRBJ2-1; 8 nucleotides line up with TRBD1. The CDR3 coding sequence is TGTGCCACAGAGGACAGGGCATCGGGTGAGCAGTTCTTC. Translation gives CATEDRASGEQFF.